This T cell receptor (beta chain) is drawn from a study of shared clonotypes between healthy human individuals. Study results and limitations: Genetic and exposure-history diversity was limited by the few donors.

This clone has just one count. What it binds is not known. Germline-derived CDR1 and CDR2 are LNHDA and SQIVND (reference sequence). V lost 4 bases and J lost 0, with 10 bases in between. The CDR3 is made up of 15 amino acids. Assay used: immunoSEQ multiplex PCR; TCRdb lists only in-frame clones, some missing. The sample lists about half a million clones, roughly 85% seen once, with approximately 12% in the top ten. Each donor was a Caucasian adult residing in Nashville, Tennessee. This receptor was obtained from a woman aged 40 to 50 in good health. Some clones in this sample may be carry-over from other donors' samples. V and J are TRBV19 and TRBJ1-3; possibly TRBD1 for D (5 bases). Sequenced sample: PBMCs. CDR3 loop: CASSRGRHSGNTIYF. In nucleotides, the CDR3 is TGTGCCAGTAGTAGGGGCAGACACTCTGGAAACACCATATATTTT.